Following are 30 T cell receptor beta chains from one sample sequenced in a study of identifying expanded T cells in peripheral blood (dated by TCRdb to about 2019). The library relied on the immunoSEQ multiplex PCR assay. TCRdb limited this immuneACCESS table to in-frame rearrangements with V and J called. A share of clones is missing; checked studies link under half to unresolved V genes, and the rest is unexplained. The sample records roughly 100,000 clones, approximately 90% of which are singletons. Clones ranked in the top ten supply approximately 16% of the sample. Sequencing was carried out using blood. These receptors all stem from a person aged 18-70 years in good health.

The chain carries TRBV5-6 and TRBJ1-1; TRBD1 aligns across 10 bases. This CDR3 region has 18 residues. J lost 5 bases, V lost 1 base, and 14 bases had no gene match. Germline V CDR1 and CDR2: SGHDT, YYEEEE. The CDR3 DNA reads TGTGCCAGCAGCTTGACCTCGACCCTGGGACAGGGGAATACTGAAGCTTTCTTT. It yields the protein CASSLTSTLGQGNTEAFF.

As DNA, the CDR3 is TGTGCCAGCAGCCTTGGGGCCGGGAACACTGAAGCTTTCTTT. Its protein product is CASSLGAGNTEAFF. The V and J genes are TRBV5-6 and TRBJ1-1; a possible D gene is TRBD1 (5 bases). The CDR3 is 14 residues long. Trimming cost V 4 bases and J 1 base, with 11 bases left between them. Germline values: CDR1 SGHDT, CDR2 YYEEEE.

As DNA, the CDR3 is TGTGCCAGCAGCTTAATTAGCACAGATACGCAGTATTTT. This codes for CASSLISTDTQYF. This chain links TRBV11-3 with TRBJ2-3, with D unresolved. Germline values: CDR1 SGHNT, CDR2 YENEEA. The CDR3 spans 13 residues. V dropped 2 bases and J dropped 0 bases, with 3 bases sitting between them.

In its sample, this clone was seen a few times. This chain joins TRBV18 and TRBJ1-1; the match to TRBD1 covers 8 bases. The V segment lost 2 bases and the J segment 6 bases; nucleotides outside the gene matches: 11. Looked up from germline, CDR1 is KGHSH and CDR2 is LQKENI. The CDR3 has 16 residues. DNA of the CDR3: TGTGCCAGCTCACCAGGACCGGACAGGGTTCAGTCTGAAGCTTTCTTT. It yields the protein CASSPGPDRVQSEAFF.

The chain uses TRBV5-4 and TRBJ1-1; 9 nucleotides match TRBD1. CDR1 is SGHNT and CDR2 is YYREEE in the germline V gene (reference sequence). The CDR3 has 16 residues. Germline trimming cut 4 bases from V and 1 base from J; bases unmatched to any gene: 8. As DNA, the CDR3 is TGTGCCAGCAGCCTTGGACAGGGGAGTCCGAACACTGAAGCTTTCTTT. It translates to CASSLGQGSPNTEAFF.

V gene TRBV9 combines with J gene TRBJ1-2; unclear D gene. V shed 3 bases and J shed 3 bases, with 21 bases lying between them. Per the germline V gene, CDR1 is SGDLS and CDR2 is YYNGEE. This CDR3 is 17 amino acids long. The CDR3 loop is CASSAQQSVSIHYGYTF. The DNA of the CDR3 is TGTGCCAGCAGCGCTCAGCAGTCCGTATCTATCCACTATGGCTACACCTTC.

CDR3 nucleotides: TGTGCCAGCAGCGTGGATAGCGGGGAGCTGTTTTTT. Translation gives CASSVDSGELFF. The J gene is TRBJ2-2, the V gene TRBV5-4; D is unclear. The CDR3 spans 12 residues. CDR1 and CDR2 (germline): SGHNT, YYREEE (reference sequence). Between the trimmed V and J ends, which lost 4 bases and 7 bases, there was a span of 8 bases. The full variable domain, completed using reference TRBV5-4 and TRBJ2-2, is ETGVTQSPTHLIKTRGQQVTLRCSSQSGHNTVSWYQQALGQGPQFIFQYYREEENGRGNFPPRFSGLQFPNYSSELNVNALELDDSALYLCASSVDSGELFFGEGSRLTVL.

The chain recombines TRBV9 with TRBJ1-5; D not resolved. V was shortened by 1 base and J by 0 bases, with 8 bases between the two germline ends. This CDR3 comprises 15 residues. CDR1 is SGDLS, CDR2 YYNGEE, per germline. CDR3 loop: CASSVSGNSNQPQHF. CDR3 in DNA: TGTGCCAGCAGCGTATCCGGAAATAGCAATCAGCCCCAGCATTTT.

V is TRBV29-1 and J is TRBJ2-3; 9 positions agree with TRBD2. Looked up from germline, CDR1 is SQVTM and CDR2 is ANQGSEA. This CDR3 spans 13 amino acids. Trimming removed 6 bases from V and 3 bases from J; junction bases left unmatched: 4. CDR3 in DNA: TGCAGCGTCGCGGGGGGGCGTACAGATACGCAGTATTTT. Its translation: CSVAGGRTDTQYF.

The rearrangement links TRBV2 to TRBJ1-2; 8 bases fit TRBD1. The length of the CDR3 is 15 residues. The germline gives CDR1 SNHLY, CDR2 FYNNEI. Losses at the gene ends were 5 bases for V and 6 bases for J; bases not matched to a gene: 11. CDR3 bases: TGTGCCAGCAGTAACTCCGGGACAGGAATAGATGGCTACACCTTC. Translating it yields CASSNSGTGIDGYTF.

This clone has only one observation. CDR3 residues: CASSSPQGLYGYTF. For the CDR3, the DNA is TGTGCCAGCAGTTCACCACAGGGGCTCTATGGCTACACCTTC. V gene TRBV28 combines with J gene TRBJ1-2, with 7 bases identical to TRBD1. J gave up 4 bases and V 4 bases, and 6 bases lay outside the gene matches. The germline V gene has CDR1 MDHEN and CDR2 SYDVKM. The length of the CDR3 is 14 residues.

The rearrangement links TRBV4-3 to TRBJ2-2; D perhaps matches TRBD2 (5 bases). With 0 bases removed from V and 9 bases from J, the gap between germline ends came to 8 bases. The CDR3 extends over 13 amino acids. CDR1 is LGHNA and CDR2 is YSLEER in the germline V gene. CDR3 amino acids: CASSQERARELFF. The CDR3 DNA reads TGCGCCAGCAGCCAAGAGAGGGCCAGGGAGCTGTTTTTT.

As DNA, the CDR3 is TGTGCCAGCTCACGTGGACAGGGGAACACTGAAGCTTTCTTT. Protein: CASSRGQGNTEAFF. V and J are TRBV18 and TRBJ1-1, with 8 bases identical to TRBD1. Trimming cost V 4 bases and J 1 base; bases outside gene matches: 2. Germline V gene sequence: CDR1 KGHSH, CDR2 LQKENI. This CDR3 comprises 14 residues. Full variable domain (outside the CDR3, taken from reference TRBV18 and TRBJ1-1): NAGVMQNPRHLVRRRGQEARLRCSPMKGHSHVYWYRQLPEEGLKFMVYLQKENIIDESGMPKERFSAEFPKEGPSILRIQQVVRGDSAAYFCASSRGQGNTEAFFGQGTRLTVV.

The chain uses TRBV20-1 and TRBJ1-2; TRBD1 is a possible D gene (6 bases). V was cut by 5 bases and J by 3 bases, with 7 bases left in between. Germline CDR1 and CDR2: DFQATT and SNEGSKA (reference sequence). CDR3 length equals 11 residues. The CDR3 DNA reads TGCAGTGCTCACAGGGACTATGGCTACACCTTC. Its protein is CSAHRDYGYTF.

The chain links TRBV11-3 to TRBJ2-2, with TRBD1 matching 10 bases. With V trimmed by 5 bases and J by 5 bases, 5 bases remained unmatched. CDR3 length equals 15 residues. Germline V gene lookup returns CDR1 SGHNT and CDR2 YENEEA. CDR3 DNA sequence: TGTGCCAGCAGCCTTGGGACAGGGGTGACCGGGGAGCTGTTTTTT. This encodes CASSLGTGVTGELFF.

The CDR3 bases are TGTGCCAGCAGCTTAGCGGTAAGGTCGGGGGGCACAGATACGCAGTATTTT. Translation: CASSLAVRSGGTDTQYF. The chain has TRBV7-2 and TRBJ2-3; D may be TRBD2 (6 bases). The CDR3 length is 17 residues. The germline V and J ends were trimmed by 0 bases and 1 base, with 14 bases remaining between them. The germline V gene has CDR1 SGHTA and CDR2 FQGNSA.

The CDR3 coding sequence is TGTGCCTGGAGTGCCCTGTCCCTTTTCGAGACCCAGTACTTC. Its translation: CAWSALSLFETQYF. This sequence joins TRBV30 and TRBJ2-5; no reliable D call. This CDR3 is built from 14 residues. Trimming removed 1 base from V and 5 bases from J, with 14 bases in between. CDR1 is GTSNPN, CDR2 SVGIG, per germline (reference sequence).

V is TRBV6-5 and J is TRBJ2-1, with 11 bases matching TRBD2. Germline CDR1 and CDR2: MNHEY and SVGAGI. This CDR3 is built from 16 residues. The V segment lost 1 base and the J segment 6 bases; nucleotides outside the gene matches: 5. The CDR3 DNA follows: TGTGCCAGCAGTTACTTTATGCTAGCGGGGGGCAATGAGCAGTTCTTC. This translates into CASSYFMLAGGNEQFF.

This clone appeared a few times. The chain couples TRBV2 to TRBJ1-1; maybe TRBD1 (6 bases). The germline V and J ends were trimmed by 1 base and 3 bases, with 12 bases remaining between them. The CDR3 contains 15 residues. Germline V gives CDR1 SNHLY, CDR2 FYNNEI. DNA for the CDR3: TGTGCCAGCAGTGAAGAGGCAGGGGCGGACACTGAAGCTTTCTTT. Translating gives CASSEEAGADTEAFF.

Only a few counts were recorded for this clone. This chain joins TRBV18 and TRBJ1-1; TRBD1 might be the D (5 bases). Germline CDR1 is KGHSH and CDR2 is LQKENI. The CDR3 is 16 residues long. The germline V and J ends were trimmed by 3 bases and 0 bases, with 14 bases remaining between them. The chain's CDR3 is CASSPSQGPMNTEAFF. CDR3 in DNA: TGTGCCAGCTCACCGTCCCAGGGCCCCATGAACACTGAAGCTTTCTTT. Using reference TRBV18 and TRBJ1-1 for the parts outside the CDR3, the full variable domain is NAGVMQNPRHLVRRRGQEARLRCSPMKGHSHVYWYRQLPEEGLKFMVYLQKENIIDESGMPKERFSAEFPKEGPSILRIQQVVRGDSAAYFCASSPSQGPMNTEAFFGQGTRLTVV.

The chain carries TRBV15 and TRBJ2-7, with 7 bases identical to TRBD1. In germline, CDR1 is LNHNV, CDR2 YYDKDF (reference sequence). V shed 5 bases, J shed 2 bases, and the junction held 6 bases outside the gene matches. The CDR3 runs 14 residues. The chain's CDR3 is CATSARQGPYEQYF. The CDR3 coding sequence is TGTGCCACCAGCGCCCGACAGGGACCCTACGAGCAGTACTTC.

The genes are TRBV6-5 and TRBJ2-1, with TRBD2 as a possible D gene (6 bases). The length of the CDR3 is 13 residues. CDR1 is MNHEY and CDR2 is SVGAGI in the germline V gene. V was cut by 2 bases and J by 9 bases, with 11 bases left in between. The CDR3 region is CASSYGGTSEQFF. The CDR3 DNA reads TGTGCCAGCAGTTACGGGGGGACCAGTGAGCAGTTCTTC.

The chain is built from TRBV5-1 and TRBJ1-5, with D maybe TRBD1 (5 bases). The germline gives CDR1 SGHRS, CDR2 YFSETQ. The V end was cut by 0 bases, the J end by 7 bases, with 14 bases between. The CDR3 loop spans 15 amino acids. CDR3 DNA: TGCGCCAGCAGCTTGGTCCCAGGGAACGGGCAGCCCCAGCATTTT. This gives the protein CASSLVPGNGQPQHF.

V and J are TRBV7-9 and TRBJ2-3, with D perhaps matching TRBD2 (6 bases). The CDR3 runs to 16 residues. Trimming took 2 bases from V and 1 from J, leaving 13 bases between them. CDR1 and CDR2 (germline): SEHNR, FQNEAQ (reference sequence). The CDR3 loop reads CASSLLASDGTDTQYF. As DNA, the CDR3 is TGTGCCAGCAGCTTACTAGCGTCCGATGGCACAGATACGCAGTATTTT. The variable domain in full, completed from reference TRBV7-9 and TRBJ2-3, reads DTGVSQNPRHKITKRGQNVTFRCDPISEHNRLYWYRQTLGQGPEFLTYFQNEAQLEKSRLLSDRFSAERPKGSFSTLEIQRTEQGDSAMYLCASSLLASDGTDTQYFGPGTRLTVL.

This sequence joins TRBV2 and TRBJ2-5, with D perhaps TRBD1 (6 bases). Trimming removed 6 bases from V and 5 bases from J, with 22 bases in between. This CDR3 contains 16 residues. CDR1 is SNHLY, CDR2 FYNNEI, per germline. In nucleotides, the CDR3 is TGTGCCAGCAGCCAGACCCAGGGGTCCCCTCGGGAGACCCAGTACTTC. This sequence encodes CASSQTQGSPRETQYF. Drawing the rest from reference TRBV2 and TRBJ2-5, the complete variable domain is EPEVTQTPSHQVTQMGQEVILRCVPISNHLYFYWYRQILGQKVEFLVSFYNNEISEKSEIFDDQFSVERPDGSNFTLKIRSTKLEDSAMYFCASSQTQGSPRETQYFGPGTRLLVL.

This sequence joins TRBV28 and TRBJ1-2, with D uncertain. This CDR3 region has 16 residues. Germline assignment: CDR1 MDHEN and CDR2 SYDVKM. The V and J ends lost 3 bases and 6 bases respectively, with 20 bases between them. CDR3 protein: CASSFYPSSLNHGYTF. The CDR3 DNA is TGTGCCAGCAGTTTTTACCCCTCATCGTTGAACCATGGCTACACCTTC.

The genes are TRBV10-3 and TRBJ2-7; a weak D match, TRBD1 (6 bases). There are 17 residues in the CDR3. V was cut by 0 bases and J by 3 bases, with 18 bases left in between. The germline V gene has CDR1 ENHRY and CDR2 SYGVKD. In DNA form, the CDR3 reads TGTGCCATCAGTGAGTCGGACAGTCTCGCGGGCTTCTACGAGCAGTACTTC. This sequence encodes CAISESDSLAGFYEQYF.

Here the CDR3 reads CASGGQPHTEAFF. The CDR3 nucleotides are TGTGCCAGCGGGGGACAGCCGCACACTGAAGCTTTCTTT. The rearrangement links TRBV25-1 to TRBJ1-1; TRBD1 aligns across 7 bases. The CDR3 contains 13 residues. Germline V gives CDR1 MGHDK, CDR2 SYGVNS. Unmatched junction bases numbered 6, after V lost 8 bases and J lost 3 bases.

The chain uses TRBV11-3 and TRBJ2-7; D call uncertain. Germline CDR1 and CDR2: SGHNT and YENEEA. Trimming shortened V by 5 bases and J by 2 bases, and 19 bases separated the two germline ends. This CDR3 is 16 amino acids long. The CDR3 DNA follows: TGTGCCAGCAGCCCTCAGACTTGCCTTAATCCCTACGAGCAGTACTTC. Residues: CASSPQTCLNPYEQYF.

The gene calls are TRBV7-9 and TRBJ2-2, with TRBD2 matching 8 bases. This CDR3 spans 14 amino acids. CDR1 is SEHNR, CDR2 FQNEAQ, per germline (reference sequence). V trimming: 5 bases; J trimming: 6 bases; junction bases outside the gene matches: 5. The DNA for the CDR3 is TGTGCCAGCAGCCCCCGGGGGGGGGCCGGGGAGCTGTTTTTT. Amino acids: CASSPRGGAGELFF.